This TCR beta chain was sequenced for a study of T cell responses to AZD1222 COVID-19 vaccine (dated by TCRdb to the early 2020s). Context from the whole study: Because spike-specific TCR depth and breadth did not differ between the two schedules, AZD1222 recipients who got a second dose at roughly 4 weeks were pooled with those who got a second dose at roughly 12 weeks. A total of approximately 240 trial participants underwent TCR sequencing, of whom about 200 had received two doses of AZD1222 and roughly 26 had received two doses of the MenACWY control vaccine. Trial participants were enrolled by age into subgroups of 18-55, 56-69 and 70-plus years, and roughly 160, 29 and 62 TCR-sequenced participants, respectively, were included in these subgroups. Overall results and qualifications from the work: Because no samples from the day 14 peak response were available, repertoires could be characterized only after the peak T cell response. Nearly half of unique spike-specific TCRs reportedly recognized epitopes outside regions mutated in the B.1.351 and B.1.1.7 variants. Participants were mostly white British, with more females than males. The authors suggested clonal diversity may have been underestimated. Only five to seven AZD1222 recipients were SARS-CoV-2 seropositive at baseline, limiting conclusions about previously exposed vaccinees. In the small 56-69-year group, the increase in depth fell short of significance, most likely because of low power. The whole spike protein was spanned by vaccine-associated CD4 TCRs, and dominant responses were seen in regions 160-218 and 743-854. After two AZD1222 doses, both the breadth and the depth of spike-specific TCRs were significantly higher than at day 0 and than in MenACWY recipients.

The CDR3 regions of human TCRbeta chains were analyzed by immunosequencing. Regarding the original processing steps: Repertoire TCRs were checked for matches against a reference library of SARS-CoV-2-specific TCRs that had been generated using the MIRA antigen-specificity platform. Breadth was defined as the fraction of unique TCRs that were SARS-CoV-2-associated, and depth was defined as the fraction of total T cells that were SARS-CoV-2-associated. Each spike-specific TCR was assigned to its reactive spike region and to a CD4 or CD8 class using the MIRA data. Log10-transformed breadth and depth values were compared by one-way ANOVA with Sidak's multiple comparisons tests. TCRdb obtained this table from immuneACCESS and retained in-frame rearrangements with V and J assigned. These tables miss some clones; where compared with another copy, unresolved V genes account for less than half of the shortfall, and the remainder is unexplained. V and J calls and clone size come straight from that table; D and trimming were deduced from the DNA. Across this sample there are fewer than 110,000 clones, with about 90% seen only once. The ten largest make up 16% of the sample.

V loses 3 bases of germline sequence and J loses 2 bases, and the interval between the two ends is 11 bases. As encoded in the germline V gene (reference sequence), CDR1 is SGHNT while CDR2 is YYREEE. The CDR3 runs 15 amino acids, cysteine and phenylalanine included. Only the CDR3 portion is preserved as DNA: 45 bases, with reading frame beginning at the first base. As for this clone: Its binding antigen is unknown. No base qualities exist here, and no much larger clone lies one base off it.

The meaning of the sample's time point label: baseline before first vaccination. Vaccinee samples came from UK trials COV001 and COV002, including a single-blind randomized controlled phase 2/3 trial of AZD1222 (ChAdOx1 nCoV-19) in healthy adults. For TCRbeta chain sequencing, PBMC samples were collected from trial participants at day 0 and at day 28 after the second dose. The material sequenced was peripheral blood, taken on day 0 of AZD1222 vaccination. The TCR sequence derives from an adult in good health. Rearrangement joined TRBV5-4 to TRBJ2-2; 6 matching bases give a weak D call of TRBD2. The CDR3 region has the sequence CASSWETRNTGELFF. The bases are TGTGCCAGCAGCTGGGAGACTAGAAACACCGGGGAGCTGTTTTTT.